This TCR beta chain is from a study of T cells in localized non-small cell lung cancer (dated by TCRdb to 2020 to 2022). Study-level background: The study examined T cell repertoires in roughly 240 patients with early-stage NSCLC and compared tumors with uninvolved tumor-adjacent lungs. The cohort comprised 200 to 300 treatment-naïve NSCLC patients with resected, localized lung tumors. Of the NSCLC patients, about 130 were male and 107 were female, and the mean age was around 70 years.

The immunoSEQ Assay was used to sequence TCR beta CDR3 regions from DNA. The original pipeline was this. T cell density was computed as TCR beta template counts normalized to usable DNA estimated by amplifying housekeeping genes. The preseqR package was used to estimate richness by extrapolating to 400,000 templates for PBMC samples and to 120,000 templates for tissue samples. Clonality was calculated as one minus Pielou's evenness. Differential abundance testing on productive amino-acid clonotypes, with a minimum total count of 5 and an alpha of 0.1, was used to identify tissue-enriched TCRs. The Jaccard Index and the Morisita Overlap Index were used to quantify repertoire overlap between compartments. GLIPH clustered TCR beta CDR3s with public tetramer-defined viral CDR3s; viral motifs required at least three viral sequences plus V-gene enrichment. The immuneACCESS repertoire file appears here via TCRdb, limited to in-frame rearrangements. These files lack a portion of the clones; in checked studies, under half of the deficit traces to unresolved V genes, and the cause of the others is not known. The V and J calls and the clone size are those of that table, but D and trimming were determined from the DNA. This sample comprises 50,000 or so clones, approximately 83% of them detected only once. The biggest ten clones account for about 20% of the sample.

The paper's findings and limits, for the study overall: A median of approximately 62 of the top 100 tumor clones turned up in the paired uninvolved adjacent lung, and 25 to 30 of those clones also ranked among the top 100 of that same adjacent lung. Higher blood T cell density associated with longer overall survival, while higher adjacent-lung clonality associated with shorter survival. Because multi-region tumor sequencing was not performed, intratumor heterogeneity could not be ruled out. The highest T cell clonality was observed in uninvolved tumor-adjacent lung, where clonality exceeded that of tumor, suggesting that antigenic responses were more focused in uninvolved tumor-adjacent lung. Because the study design was exploratory, TCR variables were selected using unadjusted p-values without false-discovery rate correction.

Worth noting for this clone: Its antigen remains unidentified. Base qualities are not recorded, but no much larger clone differs from it by a single base.

At diagnosis, tumor, uninvolved tumor-adjacent lung and peripheral blood were collected and then preserved as a mix of FFPE and fresh-frozen material. For TCR repertoire profiling, the blood samples were analyzed as peripheral blood mononuclear cells. Including the terminal cysteine and phenylalanine, the CDR3 comprises 14 residues. Only the CDR3 part of the read is kept: 42 bases, read in frame from the first base. V trim: 7 bases; J trim: 4 bases; unmatched bases: 9. As encoded in the germline V gene, CDR1 is SNHLY while CDR2 is FYNNEI. The chain joins TRBV2 to TRBJ2-7; 8 junctional bases match TRBD1. Here the sequenced sample was peripheral blood, taken before any cancer treatment. The source of this sequence is a female donor older than 55 with stage II squamous cell lung carcinoma. CDR3 protein: CASNPGTGIYEQYF. The nucleotide sequence is TGTGCCAGCAACCCCGGGACAGGAATTTACGAGCAGTACTTC. Reference TRBV2 and TRBJ2-7 genes cover what lies past the CDR3, so the full variable domain is EPEVTQTPSHQVTQMGQEVILRCVPISNHLYFYWYRQILGQKVEFLVSFYNNEISEKSEIFDDQFSVERPDGSNFTLKIRSTKLEDSAMYFCASNPGTGIYEQYFGPGTRLTVT.